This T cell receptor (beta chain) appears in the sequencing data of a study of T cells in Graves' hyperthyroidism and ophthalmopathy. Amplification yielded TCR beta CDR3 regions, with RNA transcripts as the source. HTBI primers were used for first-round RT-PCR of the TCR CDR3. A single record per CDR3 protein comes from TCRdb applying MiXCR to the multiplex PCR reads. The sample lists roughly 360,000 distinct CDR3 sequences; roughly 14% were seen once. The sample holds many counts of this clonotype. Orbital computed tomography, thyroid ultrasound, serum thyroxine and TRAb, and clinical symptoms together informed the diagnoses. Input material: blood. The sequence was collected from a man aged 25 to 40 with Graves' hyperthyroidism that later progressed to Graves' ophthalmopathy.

The CDR3 nucleotides read TGTGCCAGCAGCTTAGCAGGACGTAGTTACAATCAGCCCCAGCATTTT. This translates into CASSLAGRSYNQPQHF. V gene TRBV7-2 combines with J gene TRBJ1-5; D call uncertain. Germline CDR1 reads SGHTA; CDR2 reads FQGNSA. V was trimmed by 0 bases and J by 3 bases, leaving 12 bases between them. The CDR3 consists of 16 residues.